This entry lists 32 T cell receptor beta chains sequenced from one sample in a study of CD4 T cells in relation to SARS-CoV-2 and coronaviruses. Before the COVID-19 pandemic, during about 2011-2019, CD4+ T cells were taken from unexposed donors. After less than 11 days of culture, CD4+ T cells were isolated. Some clones are missing from TCRdb's copy, which holds only in-frame ones; the method was immunoSEQ multiplex PCR. The table lists approximately 16,000 clones, roughly 71% of them singletons. Their target antigens are unknown. Sequenced material: CD4+ T cells from PBMCs, cultured in vitro. Receptor source: a human donor in good health.

The genes are TRBV6-5 and TRBJ2-1, with 12 bases matching TRBD2. V gave up 6 bases and J gave up 2 bases; unmatched junction bases: 2. This CDR3 has 15 residues. Germline lookup yields CDR1 MNHEY and CDR2 SVGAGI. The CDR3 DNA is TGTGCCAGCAGCCGACTAGCGGGAGCCTACAATGAGCAGTTCTTC. It encodes CASSRLAGAYNEQFF.

This clone was detected a few times. This chain connects TRBV7-2 to TRBJ1-5; D is ambiguous. The CDR3 covers 13 residues. V dropped 5 bases and J dropped 7 bases, with 12 bases sitting between them. Germline assignment: CDR1 SGHTA and CDR2 FQGNSA. DNA for the CDR3: TGTGCCAGCAGCACTGAAAGAAACCAGCCCCAGCATTTT. As protein: CASSTERNQPQHF.

This chain joins TRBV2 and TRBJ2-1; 10 bases are shared with TRBD2. V was pared by 7 bases and J by 8 bases, with 5 bases of the junction left unmatched. Per the germline V gene, CDR1 is SNHLY and CDR2 is FYNNEI. The length of the CDR3 is 13 residues. CDR3 DNA: TGTGCCAGCAAGGATAGCGGGAGGTATGAGCAGTTCTTC. This gives the protein CASKDSGRYEQFF.

For the CDR3, the DNA is TGTGCCAGCAGCTTAATCCAGGGTAAGGATGAGCAGTTCTTC. It encodes CASSLIQGKDEQFF. The J gene is TRBJ2-1, the V gene TRBV7-9; possibly TRBD1 for D (5 bases). V lost 2 bases and J 8 bases, leaving 13 bases between the germline ends. Looked up from germline, CDR1 is SEHNR and CDR2 is FQNEAQ (reference sequence). The CDR3 runs to 14 residues.

The genes are TRBV19 and TRBJ2-1, with D possibly being TRBD1 or TRBD2 (7 bases each). V was shortened by 4 bases and J by 4 bases, with 14 bases between the two germline ends. This CDR3 is built from 15 residues. Germline V lookup: CDR1 LNHDA, CDR2 SQIVND (reference sequence). The CDR3 spells CASSNQGGVYNEQFF. In DNA, the CDR3 is TGTGCCAGTAGTAATCAGGGGGGGGTTTACAATGAGCAGTTCTTC.

V usage is TRBV5-1 and J usage is TRBJ2-7, with 7 positions matching TRBD2. J was trimmed by 7 bases and V by 4 bases; bases with no gene match: 8. Germline CDR1 SGHRS, CDR2 YFSETQ. CDR3 size: 13 residues. CDR3 DNA: TGCGCCAGCAGCCCGTCGGTGGGACTAGAGCAGTACTTC. Amino acid sequence: CASSPSVGLEQYF.

This clone was seen a few times. The chain links TRBV19 to TRBJ1-5; no clear D gene. The V gene's germline CDR1 is LNHDA and CDR2 SQIVND (reference sequence). This CDR3 region has 11 residues. Trimming pared 8 bases from V and 3 bases from J, leaving 5 bases between. The CDR3 reads CASGVNQPQHF. The DNA of the CDR3 is TGTGCCAGTGGAGTCAATCAGCCCCAGCATTTT.

There are a few counts of this clone. The chain recombines TRBV20-1 with TRBJ2-7; D unresolved. V gave up 6 bases and J gave up 0 bases, with 6 bases separating them. Per germline, CDR1 DFQATT and CDR2 SNEGSKA (reference sequence). This CDR3 region has 11 residues. Here the CDR3 DNA reads TGCAGTGCCCGGAGCTCCTACGAGCAGTACTTC. It yields the protein CSARSSYEQYF.

This clone has only a few counts. The V call is TRBV6-2 or TRBV6-3, the J call TRBJ2-7; tentatively, D is TRBD2 (5 bases). This CDR3 has 16 amino acids. CDR1 MNHEY and CDR2 SVGEGT come from the germline V gene. V was clipped by 2 bases and J by 0 bases, with 14 bases between them. The CDR3 bases are TGTGCCAGCAGTTACCCTGGACTGAATCCCTCCTACGAGCAGTACTTC. It translates to CASSYPGLNPSYEQYF.

This rearrangement joins TRBV29-1 to TRBJ1-5; unclear D gene. This CDR3 has 13 residues. Germline CDR1 and CDR2: SQVTM and ANQGSEA. The V end was cut by 4 bases, the J end by 3 bases, with 10 bases between. This chain's CDR3 is CSVAEGFNQPQHF. CDR3 DNA: TGCAGCGTTGCGGAAGGATTCAATCAGCCCCAGCATTTT.

The chain employs TRBV25-1 and TRBJ2-7, with 8 bases identical to TRBD1. Germline CDR1 reads MGHDK; CDR2 reads SYGVNS. Germline trimming cut 6 bases from V and 4 bases from J; bases unmatched to any gene: 11. CDR3 length equals 15 residues. The CDR3 protein is CASSPRNRGVYEQYF. For the CDR3, the DNA is TGTGCCAGCAGCCCCAGGAACAGGGGGGTGTACGAGCAGTACTTC.

The chain combines TRBV12-5 with TRBJ1-1; D unclear. Germline values: CDR1 LGHNT, CDR2 FRNRAP. V lost 1 base and J lost 1, with 4 bases in between. The CDR3 totals 13 residues. CDR3 bases: TGTGCTAGTGGTTTGGGACAGAACACTGAAGCTTTCTTT. It codes for CASGLGQNTEAFF.

CDR3 in DNA: TGTGCCAGTAGCGATTTGGCGATGGAGCAGTTCTTC. It translates to CASSDLAMEQFF. The gene calls are TRBV19 and TRBJ2-1; D is undetermined. This CDR3 comprises 12 residues. Germline loops: CDR1 LNHDA, CDR2 SQIVND (reference sequence). V gave up 6 bases and J gave up 10 bases, with 13 bases separating them.

The gene calls are TRBV2 and TRBJ2-1, with TRBD2 identical over 8 bases. J was trimmed by 3 bases and V by 2 bases; bases with no gene match: 3. Germline values: CDR1 SNHLY, CDR2 FYNNEI. CDR3 size: 15 residues. CDR3 in DNA: TGTGCCAGCAGTGAACTAGCGGGTCTCTACAATGAGCAGTTCTTC. It yields the protein CASSELAGLYNEQFF. Full variable domain (remainder filled in from reference TRBV2 and TRBJ2-1): EPEVTQTPSHQVTQMGQEVILRCVPISNHLYFYWYRQILGQKVEFLVSFYNNEISEKSEIFDDQFSVERPDGSNFTLKIRSTKLEDSAMYFCASSELAGLYNEQFFGPGTRLTVL.

There are a few counts of this clone. This chain joins TRBV18 and TRBJ2-5, with 8 nucleotides matching TRBD1. The junction had 6 bases not matched to a gene; V was cut back by 5 bases and J by 4 bases. CDR3 size: 14 residues. The germline CDR1 and CDR2 sequences are KGHSH and LQKENI. The CDR3 nucleotides read TGTGCCAGCTCAAGACAGGGGAGGTCAGAGACCCAGTACTTC. Translated, it gives CASSRQGRSETQYF.

This rearrangement joins TRBV10-3 to TRBJ2-5, with no clear D. Germline V gene lookup returns CDR1 ENHRY and CDR2 SYGVKD. The CDR3 consists of 15 residues. Trimming cost V 0 bases and J 1 base, with 9 bases left between them. The CDR3 sequence is CAISESAQTQETQYF. CDR3 nucleotide sequence: TGTGCCATCAGTGAGTCTGCACAGACCCAAGAGACCCAGTACTTC.

The chain combines TRBV5-1 with TRBJ2-3, with TRBD2 matching 7 bases. The ends lost 0 bases at V and 6 bases at J; junction bases unmatched: 10. The CDR3 loop spans 16 amino acids. CDR1 is SGHRS, CDR2 YFSETQ, per germline. The chain's CDR3 is CASSLEGRGSRDTQYF. CDR3 DNA sequence: TGCGCCAGCAGCTTGGAAGGGCGGGGGTCACGCGATACGCAGTATTTT.

V gene TRBV6-5 combines with J gene TRBJ1-1, with 10 bases matching TRBD1. The CDR3 is made up of 13 amino acids. After removal of 7 bases from V and 11 bases from J, the junction contained 10 bases not matched to a gene. The germline V gene encodes CDR1 MNHEY and CDR2 SVGAGI. The CDR3, as DNA: TGTGCCAGCACCTCACCCGGGACAGGGGAGGCTTTCTTT. Amino acid sequence: CASTSPGTGEAFF.

The V call is TRBV3-1 (or the pseudogene TRBV3-2), the J call TRBJ1-5, with D uncertain. Germline CDR1 LGHDT, CDR2 YNNKEL (reference sequence). CDR3 length: 14 residues. V was trimmed by 1 base and J by 2 bases, leaving 6 bases between them. CDR3 residues: CASSQASGNQPQHF. The CDR3 nucleotides are TGTGCCAGCAGCCAAGCGTCAGGCAATCAGCCCCAGCATTTT.

The rearrangement joins TRBV5-5 to TRBJ1-3; D gene ambiguous. Germline CDR1 reads SGHKS; CDR2 reads YYEKEE (reference sequence). The germline V and J ends were trimmed by 0 bases and 0 bases, with 10 bases remaining between them. The CDR3 has 16 amino acids. The CDR3 DNA is TGTGCCAGCAGCTTGGGGCCATGGAACTCTGGAAACACCATATATTTT. This codes for CASSLGPWNSGNTIYF.

The chain employs TRBV7-6 and TRBJ2-1; D gene ambiguous. Germline V gene sequence: CDR1 SGHVS, CDR2 FNYEAQ. The germline V and J ends were trimmed by 3 bases and 4 bases, with 16 bases remaining between them. The CDR3 has 16 amino acids. This chain's CDR3 is CASSFLGPNGYNEQFF. For the CDR3, the DNA is TGTGCCAGCAGCTTTTTGGGTCCTAACGGTTACAATGAGCAGTTCTTC.

The chain is built from TRBV12-3 or TRBV12-4 and TRBJ2-7, with TRBD2 identical over 8 bases. Germline trimming cut 6 bases from V and 3 bases from J; bases unmatched to any gene: 4. The CDR3 length is 13 residues. This CDR3 reads CASRWGLDYEQYF. DNA for the CDR3: TGTGCCAGCAGATGGGGACTAGACTACGAGCAGTACTTC.

The rearrangement uses TRBV4-2 and TRBJ1-2, with TRBD1 matching 7 bases. The V and J ends lost 0 bases and 0 bases, in that order; junction bases with no gene match: 4. This CDR3 has 16 residues. Germline values: CDR1 LGHNA, CDR2 YNFKEQ. The CDR3 sequence: CASSQDRRGPNYGYTF. CDR3 in DNA: TGTGCCAGCAGCCAAGATCGTAGGGGGCCTAACTATGGCTACACCTTC.

The CDR3 reads CASSLDHYGYTF. The CDR3, as DNA: TGTGCCAGCAGTCTAGACCACTATGGCTACACCTTC. The chain uses TRBV12-3 or TRBV12-4 and TRBJ1-2, with D unresolved. V shed 5 bases and J shed 3 bases, with 7 bases lying between them. The CDR3 extends over 12 amino acids.

This chain connects TRBV4-1 to TRBJ1-4, with no clear D. Looked up from germline, CDR1 is MGHRA and CDR2 is YSYEKL. The CDR3 length is 17 residues. Between the trimmed V and J ends, which lost 3 bases and 2 bases, there was a span of 16 bases. This CDR3 is CASSHHPKSGTNEKLFF. The CDR3 DNA is TGCGCCAGCAGCCATCATCCTAAGTCGGGGACTAATGAAAAACTGTTTTTT.

This clone is a singleton in its sample. The chain is built from TRBV5-1 and TRBJ1-4, with D hard to call. The germline gives CDR1 SGHRS, CDR2 YFSETQ. This CDR3 comprises 17 residues. V lost 0 bases, J lost 0 bases, and 12 bases lay in between. The CDR3 coding sequence is TGCGCCAGCAGCTTGGGAGGCGGAGTGACAACTAATGAAAAACTGTTTTTT. Its protein is CASSLGGGVTTNEKLFF.

The chain employs TRBV5-1 and TRBJ2-3, with 9 positions matching TRBD2. Germline-derived CDR1 and CDR2 are SGHRS and YFSETQ. The ends lost 0 bases at V and 10 bases at J; junction bases unmatched: 9. The CDR3 is made up of 15 amino acids. The CDR3 DNA sequence: TGCGCCAGCAGCTTGGTTGGGGGGACTAGCTATGCGCAGTATTTT. Encoded protein: CASSLVGGTSYAQYF.

In this sample, this clone turned up a few times. The V call is TRBV19, the J call TRBJ2-1, with D possibly TRBD2 on 5 matching bases. Trimming left V 5 bases short and J 8 bases short, with 10 bases between. The CDR3 loop spans 12 amino acids. Germline CDR1 is LNHDA and CDR2 is SQIVND (reference sequence). CDR3: CASSLLGYEQFF. The CDR3 bases are TGTGCCAGTAGTCTACTAGGCTATGAGCAGTTCTTC.

The CDR3 coding sequence is TGCGCCAGCAGCCAAACAGTAACGAGGGGTCCTAATTCACCCCTCCACTTT. This gives the protein CASSQTVTRGPNSPLHF. This chain links TRBV4-1 with TRBJ1-6, with D maybe TRBD1 (5 bases). Trimming removed 2 bases from V and 6 bases from J, with 17 bases in between. Germline V gene sequence: CDR1 MGHRA, CDR2 YSYEKL. The CDR3 runs 17 residues.

V gene TRBV18 combines with J gene TRBJ2-6, with D possibly matching TRBD1 (5 bases). Germline CDR1 and CDR2: KGHSH and LQKENI. The CDR3 covers 17 residues. Trimming took off 3 bases at V and 4 bases at J, with 16 bases between the two ends. CDR3 nucleotides: TGTGCCAGCTCACCTAACACCCAAGGGGCCGGGGCCAACGTCCTGACTTTC. It translates to CASSPNTQGAGANVLTF.

This clone has just a few counts. The V and J genes are TRBV5-1 and TRBJ1-1; 9 bases are a match to TRBD1. The CDR3 runs to 15 residues. Unmatched junction bases numbered 7, after V lost 2 bases and J lost 5 bases. CDR1 and CDR2 (germline): SGHRS, YFSETQ. DNA of the CDR3: TGCGCCAGCAGCTTCGAACAGGGGGCAGGGACTGAAGCTTTCTTT. Amino acid sequence: CASSFEQGAGTEAFF.

The gene calls are TRBV27 and TRBJ1-1; D is possibly TRBD1 (5 bases). From germline, CDR1 is MNHEY and CDR2 SMNVEV (reference sequence). Trimming pared 0 bases from V and 3 bases from J, leaving 11 bases between. The CDR3 runs to 15 residues. The CDR3 spells CASSLSWGLDTEAFF. The CDR3 DNA sequence: TGTGCCAGCAGTTTATCGTGGGGACTGGACACTGAAGCTTTCTTT.